This TCR beta chain emerged from a study of blood T cell repertoires in COVID-19. In the study overall: There were acute and convalescent COVID-19 samples, and they came from the United States, Italy and Spain. PBMCs, B-cell-depleted T cells, or T cells provided the cDNA or gDNA that made up the material.

The germline CDR1 and CDR2 sequences are SQVTM and ANQGSEA. The ends lost 4 bases at V and 3 bases at J; junction bases unmatched: 5. The CDR3 has 13 amino acids. In the original workflow: Cell counts per sample came from amplifying reference gene primers. Repertoires were generated with immunoSEQ multiplex PCR, while TCRdb's copy carries only in-frame clones and drops some. The V and J calls and the clone size are those of that table, but D and trimming were determined from the DNA. The sample carries approximately 130,000 clones, around 83% recorded once. V is TRBV29-1 and J is TRBJ1-2, with TRBD1 matching 7 bases. This TCR derives from a man older than 75 with active or convalescent COVID-19. The source material was peripheral blood. The CDR3 nucleotides are TGCAGCGTTGCACAGGGGCCGTACTATGGCTACACCTTC. Its protein is CSVAQGPYYGYTF.